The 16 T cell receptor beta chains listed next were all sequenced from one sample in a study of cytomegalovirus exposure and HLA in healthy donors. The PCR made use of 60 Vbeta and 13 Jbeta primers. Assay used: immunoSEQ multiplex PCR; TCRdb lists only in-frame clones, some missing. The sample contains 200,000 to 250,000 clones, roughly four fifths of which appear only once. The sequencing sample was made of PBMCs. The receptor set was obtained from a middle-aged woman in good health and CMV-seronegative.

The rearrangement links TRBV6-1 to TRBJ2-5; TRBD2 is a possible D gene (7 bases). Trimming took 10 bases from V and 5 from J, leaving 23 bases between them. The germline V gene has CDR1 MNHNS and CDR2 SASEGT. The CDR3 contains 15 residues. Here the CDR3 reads CATRMIGGQVETQYF. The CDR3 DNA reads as TGTGCCACCCGTATGATCGGGGGGCAGGTTGAGACCCAGTACTTC.

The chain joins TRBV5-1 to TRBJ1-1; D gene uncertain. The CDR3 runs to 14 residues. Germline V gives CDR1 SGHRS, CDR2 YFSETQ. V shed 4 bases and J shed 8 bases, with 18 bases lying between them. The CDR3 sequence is CASSARSEKSEAFF. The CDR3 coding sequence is TGCGCCAGCAGCGCGCGTTCTGAAAAATCAGAAGCTTTCTTT.

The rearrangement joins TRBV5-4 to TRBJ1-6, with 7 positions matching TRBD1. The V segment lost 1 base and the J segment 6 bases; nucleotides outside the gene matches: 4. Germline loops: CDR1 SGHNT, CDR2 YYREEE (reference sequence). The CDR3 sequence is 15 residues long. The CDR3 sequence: CASSLPGQTNSPLHF. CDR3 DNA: TGTGCCAGCAGCTTGCCGGGACAGACTAATTCACCCCTCCACTTT. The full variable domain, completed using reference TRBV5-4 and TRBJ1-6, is ETGVTQSPTHLIKTRGQQVTLRCSSQSGHNTVSWYQQALGQGPQFIFQYYREEENGRGNFPPRFSGLQFPNYSSELNVNALELDDSALYLCASSLPGQTNSPLHFGNGTRLTVT.

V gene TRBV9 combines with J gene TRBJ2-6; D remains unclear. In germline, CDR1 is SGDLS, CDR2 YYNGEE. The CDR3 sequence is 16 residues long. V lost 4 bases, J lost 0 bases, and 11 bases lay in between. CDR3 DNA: TGTGCCAGCAGCACCCGTGGAGACTCTGGGGCCAACGTCCTGACTTTC. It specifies CASSTRGDSGANVLTF.

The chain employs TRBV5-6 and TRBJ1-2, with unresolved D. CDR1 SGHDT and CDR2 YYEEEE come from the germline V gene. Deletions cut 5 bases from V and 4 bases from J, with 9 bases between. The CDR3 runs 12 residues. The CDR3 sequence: CASSEGPYGYTF. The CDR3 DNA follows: TGTGCCAGCAGTGAGGGCCCCTATGGCTACACCTTC.

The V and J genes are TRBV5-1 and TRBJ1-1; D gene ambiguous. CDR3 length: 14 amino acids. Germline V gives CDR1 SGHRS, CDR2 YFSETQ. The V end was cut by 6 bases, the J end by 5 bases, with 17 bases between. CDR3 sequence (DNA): TGCGCCAGCACGCATGTATTCTTGGAGACTGAAGCTTTCTTT. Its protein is CASTHVFLETEAFF.

CDR3 bases: TGTGCCAGCAGTTACTCGTTCGCCAGGGTCGAATCACCCCTCCACTTT. This sequence encodes CASSYSFARVESPLHF. J is TRBJ1-6 and V is TRBV6-5, with a weak D call TRBD1 (5 bases). The CDR3 contains 16 residues. The V gene's germline CDR1 is MNHEY and CDR2 SVGAGI. V dropped 0 bases and J dropped 10 bases, with 16 bases sitting between them.

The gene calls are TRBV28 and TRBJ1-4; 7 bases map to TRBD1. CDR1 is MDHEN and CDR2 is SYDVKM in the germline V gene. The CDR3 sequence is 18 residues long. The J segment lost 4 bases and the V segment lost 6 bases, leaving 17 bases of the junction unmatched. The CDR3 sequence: CASRLFASRQGDNEKLFF. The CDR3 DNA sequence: TGTGCCAGCAGACTGTTCGCCTCCAGACAGGGTGATAATGAAAAACTGTTTTTT.

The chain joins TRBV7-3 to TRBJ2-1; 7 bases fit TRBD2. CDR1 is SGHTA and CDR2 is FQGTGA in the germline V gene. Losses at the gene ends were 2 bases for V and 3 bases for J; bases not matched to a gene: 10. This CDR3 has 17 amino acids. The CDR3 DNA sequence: TGTGCCAGCAGCTTAGGCGACTCGAGCGGGAACTACAATGAGCAGTTCTTC. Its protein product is CASSLGDSSGNYNEQFF.

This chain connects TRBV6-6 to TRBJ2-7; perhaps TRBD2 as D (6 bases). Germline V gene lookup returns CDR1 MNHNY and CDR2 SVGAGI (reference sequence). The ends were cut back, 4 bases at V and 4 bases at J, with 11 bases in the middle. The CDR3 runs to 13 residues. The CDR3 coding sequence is TGTGCCAGCAGTTCGACGGGAGAGTACGAGCAGTACTTC. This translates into CASSSTGEYEQYF.

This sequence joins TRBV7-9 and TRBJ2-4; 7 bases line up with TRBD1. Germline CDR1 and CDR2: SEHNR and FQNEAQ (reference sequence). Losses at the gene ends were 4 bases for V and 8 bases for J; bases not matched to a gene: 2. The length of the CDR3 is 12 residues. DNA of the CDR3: TGTGCCAGCAGCTACAGGGGACACATTCAGTACTTC. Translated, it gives CASSYRGHIQYF.

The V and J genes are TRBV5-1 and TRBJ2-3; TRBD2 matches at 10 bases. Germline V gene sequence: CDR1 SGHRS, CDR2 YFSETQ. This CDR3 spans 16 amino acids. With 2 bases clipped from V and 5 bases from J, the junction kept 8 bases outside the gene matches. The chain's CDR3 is CASSFVASGGLDTQYF. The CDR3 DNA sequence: TGCGCCAGCAGCTTCGTTGCTAGCGGGGGATTAGATACGCAGTATTTT.

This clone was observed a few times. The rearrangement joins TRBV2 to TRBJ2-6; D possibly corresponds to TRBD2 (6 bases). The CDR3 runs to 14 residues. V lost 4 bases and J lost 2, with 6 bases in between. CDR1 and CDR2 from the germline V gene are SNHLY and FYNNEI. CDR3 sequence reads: CASSGGAGANVLTF. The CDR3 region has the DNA TGTGCCAGCAGTGGGGGGGCTGGGGCCAACGTCCTGACTTTC.

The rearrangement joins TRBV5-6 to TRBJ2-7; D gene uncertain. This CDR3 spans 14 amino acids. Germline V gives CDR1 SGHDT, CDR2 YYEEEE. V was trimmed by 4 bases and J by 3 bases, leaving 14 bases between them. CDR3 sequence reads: CASSPRLYHYEQYF. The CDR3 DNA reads TGTGCCAGCAGCCCCCGTCTATACCACTACGAGCAGTACTTC.

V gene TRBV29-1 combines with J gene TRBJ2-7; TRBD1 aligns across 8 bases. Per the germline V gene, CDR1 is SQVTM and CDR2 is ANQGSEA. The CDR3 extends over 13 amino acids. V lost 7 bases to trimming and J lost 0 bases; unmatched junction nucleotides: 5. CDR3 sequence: CSAWDRRSYEQYF. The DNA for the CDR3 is TGCAGCGCTTGGGACAGGCGCTCCTACGAGCAGTACTTC.

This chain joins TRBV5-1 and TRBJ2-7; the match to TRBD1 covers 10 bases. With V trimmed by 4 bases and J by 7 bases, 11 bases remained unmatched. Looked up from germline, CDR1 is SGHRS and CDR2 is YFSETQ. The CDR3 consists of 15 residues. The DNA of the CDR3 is TGCGCCAGCAGCCCGAGCCGGGACAGGGGCCAGGAGCAGTACTTC. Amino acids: CASSPSRDRGQEQYF.